What follows describes a single TCR beta chain. The antigen remains undetermined. Germline loops: CDR1 MNHEY, CDR2 SVGAGI. CDR3 length: 12 residues. V lost 6 bases and J lost 8, with 13 bases in between. This entry is derived from a study of T cell responses to AZD1222 COVID-19 vaccine. Second-dose timings of about 4 or about 12 weeks were pooled. Study-level results: Reportedly, nearly half of unique spike TCRs recognized epitopes outside B.1.351/B.1.1.7 mutations. Two AZD1222 administrations were followed by greater Spike-specific TCR breadth and depth. There were mostly white British donors and more females than males, and clonal diversity was possibly underestimated.

Profiled with immunoSEQ multiplex PCR; TCRdb holds only in-frame clones, not every one. The sample has about 150,000 clones, about nine tenths seen once; the top ten hold 3% to 3.5%. This sequence originates from an adult who received the AZD1222 COVID-19 vaccine. Sequenced material: peripheral blood, taken 28 days after the second AZD1222 dose. V usage is TRBV6-5 and J usage is TRBJ1-2; no definite D call. The CDR3 reads CASRGGSFGYTF. In nucleotides, the CDR3 is TGTGCCAGCAGGGGAGGCAGTTTCGGCTACACCTTC.